This T cell receptor (beta chain) stems from a study of blood T cell repertoires in COVID-19. On the study more broadly: T cells, B-cell-depleted T cells, or PBMCs supplied cDNA or gDNA.

With 1 base clipped from V and 6 bases from J, the junction kept 8 bases outside the gene matches. The CDR3 is 17 amino acids. The germline V gene encodes CDR1 SGHAT and CDR2 FQNNGV. TCRdb's copy holds only in-frame clones and misses some; the assay was immunoSEQ multiplex PCR. Found here are approximately 140,000 clones, 80% to 85% of them singletons; the top ten hold approximately 8.9%. This receptor was obtained from a young man with COVID-19, enrolled during active disease. V and J are TRBV11-2 and TRBJ2-1; 11 bases are a match to TRBD2. Material: peripheral blood. The CDR3 is CASSLGLAGGPINEQFF. In nucleotides, the CDR3 is TGTGCCAGCAGCTTAGGGCTAGCGGGAGGCCCCATCAATGAGCAGTTCTTC.